Given below is one TCR beta chain in context. This record comes from a study of blood T cell repertoires in COVID-19. As for the study in general: From the United States, Italy and Spain came samples of acute and convalescent COVID-19.

The ends lost 6 bases at V and 10 bases at J; junction bases unmatched: 10. CDR3 length equals 14 residues. Germline loops: CDR1 SEHNR, CDR2 FQNEAQ (reference sequence). Per the study methods: The assay estimated nucleated cells by amplifying reference gene primers. Measured with immunoSEQ multiplex PCR; TCRdb has only the in-frame clones, and not every one. The DNA was the basis for D and trimming; V, J and clone size are from that table. The table has about 530,000 clones, around 90% seen once; the top ten hold roughly 7.3%. During active infection, Seattle patients enrolled and were then monitored through disease.

The sample taken for sequencing was peripheral blood. The chain couples TRBV7-9 to TRBJ2-1; 9 bases agree with TRBD1. The sequence derives from a woman between 45 and 65 years old with COVID-19, enrolled during active disease. DNA of the CDR3: TGTGCCAGCAGTCGACGGACAGGGGATAACGAGCAGTTCTTC. Amino acids: CASSRRTGDNEQFF.